Listed below are T cell receptor beta chains from one sample, sequenced in a study of T cell responses to AZD1222 COVID-19 vaccine. Some clones are missing from TCRdb's copy, which holds only in-frame ones; the method was immunoSEQ multiplex PCR. The sample lists around 100,000 clones, about 87% occurring once. This specimen consisted of peripheral blood, obtained on day 0 of AZD1222 vaccination. These receptors were collected from an adult in good health. CDR3s include the opening cysteine and the closing phenylalanine or tryptophan. The order of the fields is V gene, CDR3 protein.

TRBV7-9	CASSTDGTSSTDTQYF
TRBV4-1	CASSQEWGPGLIANTGELFF
TRBV27	CASSSGTGHKGDEQFF
TRBV7-8	CASSPWISGREYEQYF
TRBV30	CAWSVANTGELFF
TRBV30	CAWSFLGTGLNYGYTF
TRBV28	CASSLGGQGAGYTF
TRBV19	CASSFRTGEQYF
TRBV5-1	CASSFGSSYEQYF
TRBV7-9	CASSPYYPGLATEAFF
TRBV6-5	CASSYSTVDTQYF
TRBV19	CASSIWAYGFVGEKLFF
TRBV6-2/TRBV6-3	CASSYSGQIYEQYF
TRBV5-4	CASSFNPYRNTEAFF
TRBV6-6	CASSVRGTGVEETQYF
TRBV11-2	CASSPPQRDRVNTGELFF
TRBV6-2/TRBV6-3	CASSYEGQGAPNQPQHF
TRBV6-5	CASSSGEAGVYEQYF
TRBV5-6	CASSPAGAAYEQYF
TRBV28	CASSWIRANTEAFF
TRBV11-2	CASSPVDLTGVGRGGYTF
TRBV5-1	CASRFWAGTNYEQYF
TRBV10-3	CALSRELFYEQYF
TRBV3-1/TRBV3-2	CASSPSPGKRAYEQYF
TRBV7-9	CASSPGAEAFF
TRBV19	CASSIVIGTGELFF
TRBV6-2/TRBV6-3	CASSYFIGLAGETDTQYF
TRBV6-5	CASSYSGAHTEAFF
TRBV12-3/TRBV12-4	CASSLGPETEAFF
TRBV6-2/TRBV6-3	CASSYSNRTGTYEQYF
TRBV7-9	CASTPTTSGPTYEQYF